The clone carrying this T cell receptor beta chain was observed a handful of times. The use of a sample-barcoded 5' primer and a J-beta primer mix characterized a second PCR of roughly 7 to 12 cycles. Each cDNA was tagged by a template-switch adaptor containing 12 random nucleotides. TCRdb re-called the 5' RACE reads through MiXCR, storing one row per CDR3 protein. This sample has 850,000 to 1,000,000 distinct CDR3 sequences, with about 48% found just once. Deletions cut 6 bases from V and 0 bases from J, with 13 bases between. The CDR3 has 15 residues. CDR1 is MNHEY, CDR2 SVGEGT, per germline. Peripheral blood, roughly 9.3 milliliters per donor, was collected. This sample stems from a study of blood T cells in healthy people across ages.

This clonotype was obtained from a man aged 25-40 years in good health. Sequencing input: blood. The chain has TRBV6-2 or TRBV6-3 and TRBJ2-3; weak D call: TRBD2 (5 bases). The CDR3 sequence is CASSPRGDSTDTQYF. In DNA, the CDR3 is TGTGCCAGCAGCCCACGGGGAGATAGCACAGATACGCAGTATTTT.